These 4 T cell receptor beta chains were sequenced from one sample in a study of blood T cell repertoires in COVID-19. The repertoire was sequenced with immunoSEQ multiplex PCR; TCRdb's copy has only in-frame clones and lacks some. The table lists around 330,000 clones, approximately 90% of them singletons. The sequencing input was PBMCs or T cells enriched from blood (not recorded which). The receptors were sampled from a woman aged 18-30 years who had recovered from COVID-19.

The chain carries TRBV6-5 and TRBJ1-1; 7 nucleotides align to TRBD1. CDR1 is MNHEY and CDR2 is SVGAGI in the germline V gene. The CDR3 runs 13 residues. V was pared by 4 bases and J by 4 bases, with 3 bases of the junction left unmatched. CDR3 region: CASSWRQGTEAFF. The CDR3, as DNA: TGTGCCAGCAGTTGGAGACAGGGCACTGAAGCTTTCTTT.

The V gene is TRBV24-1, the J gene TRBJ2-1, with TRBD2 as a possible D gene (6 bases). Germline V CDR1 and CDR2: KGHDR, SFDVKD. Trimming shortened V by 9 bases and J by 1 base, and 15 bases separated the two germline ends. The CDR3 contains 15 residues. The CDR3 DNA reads TGTGCCACCGGCGGGGCACAGACTTCCTACAATGAGCAGTTCTTC. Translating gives CATGGAQTSYNEQFF.

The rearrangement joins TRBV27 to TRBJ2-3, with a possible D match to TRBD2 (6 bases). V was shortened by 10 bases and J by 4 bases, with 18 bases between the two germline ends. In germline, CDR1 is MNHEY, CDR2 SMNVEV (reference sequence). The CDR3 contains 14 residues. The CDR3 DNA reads TGTGCCACCTCAACACGACTAGAAGCAGATACGCAGTATTTT. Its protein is CATSTRLEADTQYF.

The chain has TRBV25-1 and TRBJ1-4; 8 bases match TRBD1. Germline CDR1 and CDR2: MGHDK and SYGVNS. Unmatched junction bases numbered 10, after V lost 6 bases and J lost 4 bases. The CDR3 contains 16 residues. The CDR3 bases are TGTGCCAGCAGGAATTTAGGAGACAGGGGTAATGAAAAACTGTTTTTT. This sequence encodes CASRNLGDRGNEKLFF.